The sequence of this T cell receptor (beta chain) was determined in a study of cytomegalovirus exposure and HLA in healthy donors. As for this clone: As yet, its antigen is unknown.

This CDR3 is built from 18 residues. Findings and caveats of the study: Later on, a genetic analysis was performed. It linked a missense variant in DCLRE1C with V- and J-gene trimming of TCR beta. Researchers catalogued about 160 TCR beta chains as cytomegalovirus-associated. It emerged from a later analysis that several of the most significant clusters appeared to be linked to common viral pathogens.

The PCR contained 60 Vbeta and 13 Jbeta primers. Libraries were prepared by immunoSEQ multiplex PCR; TCRdb keeps only in-frame clonotypes and omits some of them. In the table there are some 160,000 clones, around three quarters of which are singletons. This chain connects TRBV21-1 to TRBJ1-4; the D call TRBD1 from the table was never checked on the DNA. TRBV21-1 is shown as a pseudogene. The clonotype originates from a man in his forties or fifties in good health and CMV-seronegative. The sequenced sample consisted of PBMCs. In nucleotides, the CDR3 is TGTGCCAGCAGCAAAGAAGTGGGACAGACAGACAAGGGTGAAAAACTGTTTTTT. It codes for CASSKEVGQTDKGEKLFF.